The entry below describes one T cell receptor (beta chain). The data belong to a study of blood T cell repertoires in COVID-19. Study summary: Sample material is recorded as cDNA or gDNA derived from T cells, B-cell-depleted T cells, or PBMCs.

The CDR3 totals 14 residues. Germline values: CDR1 SGDLS, CDR2 YYNGEE. V shed 3 bases, J shed 5 bases, and the junction held 6 bases outside the gene matches. Clones were read by immunoSEQ multiplex PCR, and TCRdb kept only the in-frame ones, dropping some. Of 240,000 or so clones listed, 86% are singletons. The TCR sequence derives from a woman in her twenties or thirties who had recovered from COVID-19. The J gene is TRBJ2-5, the V gene TRBV9, with 8 bases matching TRBD1. The material sequenced was peripheral blood. CDR3 sequence reads: CASSAGTGWETQYF. DNA of the CDR3: TGTGCCAGCAGCGCCGGGACAGGTTGGGAGACCCAGTACTTC.